This T cell receptor (beta chain) was obtained from a study of cytomegalovirus exposure and HLA in healthy donors. In the PCR, 60 Vbeta and 13 Jbeta primers were used. Sequencing was performed with immunoSEQ multiplex PCR; in TCRdb, only in-frame clones are kept and a portion is missing. Counted here are hundreds of thousands of clones, about 80% occurring once; the ten biggest clones make up roughly 0.6%. Whole-study results and caveats: In an earlier analysis, about 90% or about 30%: the productive usage of most TCR beta V segments. Researchers reported from a later analysis that most CMV-associated TCR beta chains appeared HLA-restricted. Later on, a genetic analysis was performed. It linked a missense variant in DCLRE1C with V- and J-gene trimming of TCR beta. Three chains linked to CMV were shown in vitro to be specific for CMV antigens.

The V end was cut by 4 bases, the J end by 1 base, with 10 bases between. CDR1 is MNHEY and CDR2 is SMNVEV in the germline V gene (reference sequence). The CDR3 spans 14 residues. For this clone: Its specificity is unknown.

Sequencing used PBMCs. This receptor was identified in a man aged 18 to 35 in good health and CMV-seronegative. This chain connects TRBV27 to TRBJ1-1, with D perhaps TRBD1 (5 bases). The CDR3: CASSSWQGNTEAFF. The CDR3 bases are TGTGCCAGCAGTTCGTGGCAGGGGAACACTGAAGCTTTCTTT.